These 15 T cell receptor beta chains were all obtained from the same sample, sequenced in a study of persistence of HIV-infected CD4 T cells. An overlapping HIV-1 Gag peptide pool stimulated these cells at 1 ug/peptide/mL. Memory cells lacking CD40L and CD69 with high CD45RO were sorted. Sequencing used immunoSEQ version 4 in survey mode. The assay was immunoSEQ multiplex PCR, and TCRdb's table has in-frame clones only and misses some. The sample holds around 42,000 clones, about four fifths seen once. What these receptors recognize is not known. Sequenced here: CD4+ T cells sorted from PBMCs after roughly 18-hour stimulation, sampled from a patient who received antiretroviral therapy. These receptors were taken from an adult man with HIV who was CMV-seropositive.

The chain recombines TRBV4-3 with TRBJ2-3, with D uncertain. Trimming pared 2 bases from V and 1 base from J, leaving 7 bases between. Looked up from germline, CDR1 is LGHNA and CDR2 is YSLEER. CDR3 length equals 14 residues. CDR3 sequence (DNA): TGCGCCAGCAGCCAAAGAGCCGGCACAGATACGCAGTATTTT. This gives the protein CASSQRAGTDTQYF.

The V gene is TRBV18, the J gene TRBJ2-3; D not resolved. The CDR3 extends over 15 amino acids. Germline loops: CDR1 KGHSH, CDR2 LQKENI. Trimming took off 3 bases at V and 0 bases at J, with 10 bases between the two ends. CDR3 in DNA: TGTGCCAGCTCACCGGACGGAGCTAGCACAGATACGCAGTATTTT. Amino acids: CASSPDGASTDTQYF. The full variable domain, its missing parts supplied by reference TRBV18 and TRBJ2-3, is NAGVMQNPRHLVRRRGQEARLRCSPMKGHSHVYWYRQLPEEGLKFMVYLQKENIIDESGMPKERFSAEFPKEGPSILRIQQVVRGDSAAYFCASSPDGASTDTQYFGPGTRLTVL.

The V call is TRBV6-5, the J call TRBJ2-3; D ambiguous. The V and J ends lost 8 bases and 8 bases respectively, with 14 bases between them. In germline, CDR1 is MNHEY, CDR2 SVGAGI. This CDR3 has 12 amino acids. CDR3 sequence: CASQIFDTTQYF. For the CDR3, the DNA is TGTGCCAGCCAAATATTCGACACTACGCAGTATTTT.

The gene calls are TRBV15 and TRBJ1-2; D is uncertain. Trimming pared 1 base from V and 0 bases from J, leaving 9 bases between. The CDR3 consists of 15 residues. The V gene's germline CDR1 is LNHNV and CDR2 YYDKDF (reference sequence). The CDR3: CATSRAFGANYGYTF. The CDR3 nucleotides read TGTGCCACCAGCAGAGCTTTTGGAGCTAACTATGGCTACACCTTC.

The chain uses TRBV27 and TRBJ1-2; tentatively, D is TRBD1 (5 bases). This CDR3 has 17 amino acids. Germline CDR1 MNHEY, CDR2 SMNVEV (reference sequence). The V gene lost 3 bases and the J gene lost 4 bases, with 21 bases spanning the gap. The CDR3 DNA is TGTGCCAGCAGTTTCTCCCTTATTACAGGAGGAGGCTATGGCTACACCTTC. This gives the protein CASSFSLITGGGYGYTF.

The V and J genes are TRBV11-2 and TRBJ1-2; D uncertain. Germline assignment: CDR1 SGHAT and CDR2 FQNNGV. This CDR3 has 15 amino acids. V was shortened by 4 bases and J by 4 bases, with 16 bases between the two germline ends. DNA for the CDR3: TGTGCCAGCAGCTCCGCTGGGATCCCCAGCTATGGCTACACCTTC. Translation gives CASSSAGIPSYGYTF. The whole variable domain, filled in from reference TRBV11-2 and TRBJ1-2, reads EAGVAQSPRYKIIEKRQSVAFWCNPISGHATLYWYQQILGQGPKLLIQFQNNGVVDDSQLPKDRFSAERLKGVDSTLKIQPAKLEDSAVYLCASSSAGIPSYGYTFGSGTRLTVV.

By sample share, this clone is medium-sized. The chain uses TRBV7-2 and TRBJ2-7; D is perhaps TRBD2 (7 bases). Germline loops: CDR1 SGHTA, CDR2 FQGNSA. V lost 7 bases and J 2 bases, leaving 18 bases between the germline ends. This CDR3 has 15 amino acids. The CDR3 sequence: CASTPPGGRTYEQYF. For the CDR3, the DNA is TGTGCCAGCACCCCTCCCGGGGGGCGAACCTACGAGCAGTACTTC.

The chain recombines TRBV29-1 with TRBJ1-3; D is undetermined. Germline CDR1 reads SQVTM; CDR2 reads ANQGSEA. This CDR3 comprises 11 residues. Trimming left V 4 bases short and J 4 bases short, with 5 bases between. The CDR3 DNA follows: TGCAGCGTTGGACGAGGAAACACCATATATTTT. It is translated as CSVGRGNTIYF.

This rearrangement joins TRBV20-1 to TRBJ2-3; weak D call: TRBD2 (5 bases). Trimming took 3 bases from V and 0 from J, leaving 7 bases between them. Looked up from germline, CDR1 is DFQATT and CDR2 is SNEGSKA (reference sequence). CDR3 length equals 13 residues. For the CDR3, the DNA is TGCAGTGCTAGTAGCGACAGCACAGATACGCAGTATTTT. Amino acids: CSASSDSTDTQYF.

The genes are TRBV15 and TRBJ1-5; maybe TRBD1 (5 bases). V was cut by 5 bases and J by 2 bases, with 13 bases left in between. The CDR3 length is 15 residues. Germline loops: CDR1 LNHNV, CDR2 YYDKDF (reference sequence). The CDR3 reads CATSAPGLGNQPQHF. For the CDR3, the DNA is TGTGCCACCAGCGCCCCGGGGCTGGGCAATCAGCCCCAGCATTTT.

The chain is built from TRBV5-8 and TRBJ2-5; 12 nucleotides match TRBD1. V shed 3 bases, J shed 0 bases, and the junction held 3 bases outside the gene matches. This CDR3 spans 16 amino acids. Germline V lookup: CDR1 SGHTS, CDR2 YDEGEE. Here the CDR3 reads CASSWGDRGHQETQYF. CDR3 in DNA: TGTGCCAGCAGCTGGGGGGACAGGGGGCACCAAGAGACCCAGTACTTC.

The chain combines TRBV7-8 with TRBJ2-2; no reliable D call. V was trimmed by 8 bases and J by 5 bases, leaving 18 bases between them. The V gene's germline CDR1 is SGHVS and CDR2 FQNEAQ. This CDR3 spans 15 amino acids. The chain's CDR3 is CASREATTLTGELFF. DNA for the CDR3: TGTGCCAGCCGCGAAGCGACAACTTTAACCGGGGAGCTGTTTTTT.

The chain couples TRBV7-2 to TRBJ2-7; the D gene is possibly TRBD2 (5 bases). Germline V gives CDR1 SGHTA, CDR2 FQGNSA. Trimming removed 6 bases at V and 3 bases at J, with 18 bases between. CDR3 length equals 15 residues. The CDR3: CASRPPWAGHYEQYF. The CDR3 DNA reads TGTGCCAGCAGGCCTCCCTGGGCGGGCCACTACGAGCAGTACTTC.

J is TRBJ2-2 and V is TRBV27, with 9 bases fitting TRBD2. CDR1 and CDR2 from the germline V gene are MNHEY and SMNVEV (reference sequence). V shed 0 bases and J 5 bases; nucleotides not matched to a gene: 4. The CDR3 is 16 amino acids. As DNA, the CDR3 is TGTGCCAGCAGTTTATCAAGGCTAGCGGGAACCGGGGAGCTGTTTTTT. Its translation: CASSLSRLAGTGELFF.

This chain joins TRBV30 and TRBJ1-4, with a tentative D call TRBD1 (5 bases). Trimming removed 3 bases from V and 11 bases from J, with 19 bases in between. From germline, CDR1 is GTSNPN and CDR2 SVGIG (reference sequence). The CDR3 is made up of 14 amino acids. CDR3 sequence: CAWRGAAGGSKLFF. The CDR3 nucleotides are TGTGCCTGGAGGGGCGCGGCCGGGGGGTCGAAACTGTTTTTT.